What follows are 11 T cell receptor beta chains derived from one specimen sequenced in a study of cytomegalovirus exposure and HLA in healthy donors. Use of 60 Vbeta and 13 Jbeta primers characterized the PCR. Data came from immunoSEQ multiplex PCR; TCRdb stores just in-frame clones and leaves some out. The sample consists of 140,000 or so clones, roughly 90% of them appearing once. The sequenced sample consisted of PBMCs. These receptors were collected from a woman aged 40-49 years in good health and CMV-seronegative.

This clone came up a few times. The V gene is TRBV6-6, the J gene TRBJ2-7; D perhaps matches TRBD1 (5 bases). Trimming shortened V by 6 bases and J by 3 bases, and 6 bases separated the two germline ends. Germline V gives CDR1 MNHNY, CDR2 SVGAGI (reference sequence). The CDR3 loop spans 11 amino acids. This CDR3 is CASRTDYEQYF. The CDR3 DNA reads TGTGCCAGCAGGACAGACTACGAGCAGTACTTC.

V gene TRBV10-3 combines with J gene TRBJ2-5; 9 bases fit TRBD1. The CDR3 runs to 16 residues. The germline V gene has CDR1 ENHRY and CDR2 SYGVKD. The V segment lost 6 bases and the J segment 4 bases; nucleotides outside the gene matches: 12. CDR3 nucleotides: TGTGCCATCAGGAGACAGGGACAGGGACGTCTAGAGACCCAGTACTTC. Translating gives CAIRRQGQGRLETQYF.

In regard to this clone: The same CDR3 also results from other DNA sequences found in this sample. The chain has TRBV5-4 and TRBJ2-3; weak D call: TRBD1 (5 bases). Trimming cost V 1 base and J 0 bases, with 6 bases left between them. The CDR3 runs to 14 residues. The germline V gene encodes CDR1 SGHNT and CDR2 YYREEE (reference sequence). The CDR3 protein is CASSLSGSTDTQYF. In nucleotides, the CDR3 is TGTGCCAGCAGCTTGTCAGGGAGCACAGATACGCAGTATTTT.

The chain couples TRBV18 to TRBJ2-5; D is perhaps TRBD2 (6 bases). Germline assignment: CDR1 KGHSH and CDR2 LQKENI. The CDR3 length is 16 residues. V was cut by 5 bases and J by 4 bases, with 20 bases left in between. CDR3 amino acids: CASSKASALEGETQYF. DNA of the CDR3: TGTGCCAGCTCAAAGGCTAGCGCTTTGGAGGGAGAGACCCAGTACTTC.

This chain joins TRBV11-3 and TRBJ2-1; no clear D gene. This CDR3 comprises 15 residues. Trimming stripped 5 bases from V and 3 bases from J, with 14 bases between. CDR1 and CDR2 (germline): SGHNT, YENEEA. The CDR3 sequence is CASSPGQVGYNEQFF. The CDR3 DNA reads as TGTGCCAGCAGCCCCGGCCAGGTGGGCTACAATGAGCAGTTCTTC.

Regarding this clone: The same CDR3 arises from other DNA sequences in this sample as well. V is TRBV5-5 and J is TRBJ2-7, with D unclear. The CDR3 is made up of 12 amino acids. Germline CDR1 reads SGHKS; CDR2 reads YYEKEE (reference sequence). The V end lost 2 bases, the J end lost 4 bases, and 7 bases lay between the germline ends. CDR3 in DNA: TGTGCCAGCAGCTTAGGAGTTTACGAGCAGTACTTC. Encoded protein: CASSLGVYEQYF.

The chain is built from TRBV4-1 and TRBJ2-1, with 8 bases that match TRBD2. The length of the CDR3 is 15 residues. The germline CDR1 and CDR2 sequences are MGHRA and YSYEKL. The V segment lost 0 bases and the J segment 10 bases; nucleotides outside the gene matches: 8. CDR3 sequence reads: CASSQEVLAGGEQFF. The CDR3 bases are TGCGCCAGCAGCCAAGAGGTCTTGGCGGGAGGCGAGCAGTTCTTC.

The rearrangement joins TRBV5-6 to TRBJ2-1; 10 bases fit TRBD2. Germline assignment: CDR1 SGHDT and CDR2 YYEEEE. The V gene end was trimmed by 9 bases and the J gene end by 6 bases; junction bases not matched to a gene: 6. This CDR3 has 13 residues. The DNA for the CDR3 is TGTGCCACCCAGCGGGAGGGCCTCAATGAGCAGTTCTTC. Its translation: CATQREGLNEQFF.

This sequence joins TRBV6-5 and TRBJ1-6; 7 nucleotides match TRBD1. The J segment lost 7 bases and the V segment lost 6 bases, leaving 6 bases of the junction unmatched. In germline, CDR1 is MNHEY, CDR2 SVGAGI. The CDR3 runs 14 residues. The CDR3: CASSDRDRNSPLHF. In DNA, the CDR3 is TGTGCCAGCAGCGACCGGGACAGAAATTCACCCCTCCACTTT.

For the CDR3, the DNA is TGCGCCAGCAGCCCCGGGAATCCGGGGGTCTATGGCTACACCTTC. It encodes CASSPGNPGVYGYTF. The gene calls are TRBV5-1 and TRBJ1-2, with D perhaps matching TRBD1 (5 bases). CDR1 SGHRS and CDR2 YFSETQ come from the germline V gene. This CDR3 spans 15 amino acids. Between the trimmed V and J ends, which lost 4 bases and 4 bases, there was a span of 17 bases.

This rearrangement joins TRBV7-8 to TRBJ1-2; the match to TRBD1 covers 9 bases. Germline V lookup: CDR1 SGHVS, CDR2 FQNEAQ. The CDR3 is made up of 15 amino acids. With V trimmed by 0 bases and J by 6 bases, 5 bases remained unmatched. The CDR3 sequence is CASSLAVQGAHGYTF. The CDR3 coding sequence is TGTGCCAGCAGCTTAGCCGTACAGGGGGCACATGGCTACACCTTC.